This T cell receptor (beta chain) was sequenced in a study of OX40 agonist ivuxolimab in advanced cancers. Overall study: Three patients showed partial responses: one hepatocellular carcinoma and two cutaneous melanoma cases.

On this clone: Its cognate antigen is unknown.

CDR1 is SGHTA and CDR2 is FQGTGA in the germline V gene. Trimming removed 5 bases at V and 4 bases at J, with 9 bases between. There are 13 residues in the CDR3. General observations from the study: Dose levels from 0.1 to 3.0 mg/kg saw CD4+ and CD8+ blood T cells expand clonally by week 6.

Libraries were prepared by immunoSEQ multiplex PCR; TCRdb keeps only in-frame clonotypes and omits some of them. The sample has fewer than 85,000 clones; about 80% are singletons. The gene calls are TRBV7-3 and TRBJ1-3; D is uncertain. The TCR comes from an adult with an advanced solid tumor such as melanoma, head and neck, liver or kidney cancer. Sequencing used CD4+ or CD8+ T cells sorted from blood, obtained in a trial of the OX40 agonist ivuxolimab. The CDR3 DNA reads TGTGCCAGCAGCAACCAGAGAGGAAACACCATATATTTT. Amino acid sequence: CASSNQRGNTIYF.